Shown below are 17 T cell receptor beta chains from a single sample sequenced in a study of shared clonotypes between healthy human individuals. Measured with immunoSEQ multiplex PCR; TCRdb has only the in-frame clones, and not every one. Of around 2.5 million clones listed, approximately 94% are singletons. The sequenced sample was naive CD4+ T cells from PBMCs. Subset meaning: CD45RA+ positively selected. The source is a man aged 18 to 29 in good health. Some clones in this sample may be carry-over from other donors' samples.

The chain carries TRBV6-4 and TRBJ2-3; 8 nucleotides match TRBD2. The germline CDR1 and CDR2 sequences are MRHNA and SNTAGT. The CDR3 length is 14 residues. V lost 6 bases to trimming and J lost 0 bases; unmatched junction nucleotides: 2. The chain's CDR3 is CASSSGGSTDTQYF. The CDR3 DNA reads TGTGCCAGCAGCAGCGGGGGTAGCACAGATACGCAGTATTTT.

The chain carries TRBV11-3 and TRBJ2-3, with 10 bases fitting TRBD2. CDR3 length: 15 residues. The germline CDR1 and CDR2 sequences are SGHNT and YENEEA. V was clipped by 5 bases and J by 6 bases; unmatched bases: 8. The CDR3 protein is CASSPGLAAEDTQYF. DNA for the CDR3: TGTGCCAGCAGCCCTGGACTAGCGGCAGAGGATACGCAGTATTTT.

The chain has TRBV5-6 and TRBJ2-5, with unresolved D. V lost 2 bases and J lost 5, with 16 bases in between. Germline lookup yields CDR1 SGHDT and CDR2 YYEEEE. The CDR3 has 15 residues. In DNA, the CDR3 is TGTGCCAGCAGCTTCTTGGGCCCGGCTACGGAGACCCAGTACTTC. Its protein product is CASSFLGPATETQYF.

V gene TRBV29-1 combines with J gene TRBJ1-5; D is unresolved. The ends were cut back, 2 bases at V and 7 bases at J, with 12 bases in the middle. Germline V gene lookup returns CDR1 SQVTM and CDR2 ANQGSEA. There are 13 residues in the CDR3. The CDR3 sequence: CSVEPQAGQPQHF. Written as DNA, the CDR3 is TGCAGCGTTGAACCCCAGGCGGGCCAGCCCCAGCATTTT. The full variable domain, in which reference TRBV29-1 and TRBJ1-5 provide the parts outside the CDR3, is SAVISQKPSRDICQRGTSLTIQCQVDSQVTMMFWYRQQPGQSLTLIATANQGSEATYESGFVIDKFPISRPNLTFSTLTVSNMSPEDSSIYLCSVEPQAGQPQHFGDGTRLSIL.

CDR3 sequence reads: CASSPGGTIYF. CDR3 sequence (DNA): TGTGCCAGCAGCCCCGGCGGCACCATATATTTT. V usage is TRBV9 and J usage is TRBJ1-3; D remains ambiguous. Per the germline V gene, CDR1 is SGDLS and CDR2 is YYNGEE. This CDR3 is built from 11 residues. The V and J ends lost 4 bases and 9 bases respectively, with 8 bases between them.

The CDR3 DNA is TGTGCCAGCAGCTTACTCGGACGAGAAGGCTACACCTTC. It codes for CASSLLGREGYTF. The chain combines TRBV7-2 with TRBJ1-2; no clear D gene. V was clipped by 2 bases and J by 8 bases, with 12 bases between them. This CDR3 contains 13 residues. Germline V lookup: CDR1 SGHTA, CDR2 FQGNSA.

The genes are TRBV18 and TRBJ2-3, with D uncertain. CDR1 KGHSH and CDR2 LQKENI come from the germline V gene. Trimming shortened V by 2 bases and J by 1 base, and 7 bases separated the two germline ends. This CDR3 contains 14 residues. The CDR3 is CASSPAQRTDTQYF. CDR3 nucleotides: TGTGCCAGCTCACCAGCCCAACGCACAGATACGCAGTATTTT.

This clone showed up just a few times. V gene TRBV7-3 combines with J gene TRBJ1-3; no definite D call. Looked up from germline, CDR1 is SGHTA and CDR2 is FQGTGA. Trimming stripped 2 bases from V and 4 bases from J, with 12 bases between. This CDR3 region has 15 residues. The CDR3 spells CASSLFGQPGNTIYF. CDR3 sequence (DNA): TGTGCCAGCAGCTTATTTGGTCAGCCCGGAAACACCATATATTTT.

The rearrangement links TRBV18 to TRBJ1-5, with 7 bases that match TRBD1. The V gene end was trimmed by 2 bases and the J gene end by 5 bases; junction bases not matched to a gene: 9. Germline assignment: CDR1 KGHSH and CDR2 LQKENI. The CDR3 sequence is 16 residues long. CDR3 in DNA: TGTGCCAGCTCACCAGGTGGGGCAGGGGGGGATCAGCCCCAGCATTTT. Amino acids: CASSPGGAGGDQPQHF.

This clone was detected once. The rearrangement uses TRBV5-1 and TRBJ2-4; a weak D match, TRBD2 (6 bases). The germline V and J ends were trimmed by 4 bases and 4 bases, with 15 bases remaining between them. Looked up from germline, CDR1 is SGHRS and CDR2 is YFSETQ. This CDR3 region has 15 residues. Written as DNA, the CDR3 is TGCGCCAGCAGCATTAGCTCCGGGACTAAAAACATTCAGTACTTC. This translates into CASSISSGTKNIQYF.

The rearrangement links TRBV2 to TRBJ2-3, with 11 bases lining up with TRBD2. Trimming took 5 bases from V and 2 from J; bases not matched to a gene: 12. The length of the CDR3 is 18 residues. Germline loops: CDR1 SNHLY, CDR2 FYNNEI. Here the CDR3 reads CASSQGLAGGGATDTQYF. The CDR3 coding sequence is TGTGCCAGCAGTCAGGGCCTAGCGGGGGGCGGGGCCACAGATACGCAGTATTTT.

The CDR3 region is CASSRQGQGATSSYEQYF. CDR3 nucleotide sequence: TGCGCCAGCAGCCGTCAGGGACAGGGGGCGACAAGCTCCTACGAGCAGTACTTC. The V and J genes are TRBV4-1 and TRBJ2-5, with 12 bases aligning to TRBD1. Judging by the DNA end, TRBJ2-7 fits better; the J call may be wrong. The CDR3 is 18 amino acids. Germline values: CDR1 MGHRA, CDR2 YSYEKL.

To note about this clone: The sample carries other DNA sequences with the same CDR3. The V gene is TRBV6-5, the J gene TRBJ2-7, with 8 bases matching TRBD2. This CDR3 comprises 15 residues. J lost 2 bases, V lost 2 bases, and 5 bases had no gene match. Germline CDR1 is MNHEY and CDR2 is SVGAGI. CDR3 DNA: TGTGCCAGCAGTTACCGGCTAGCGGGCCCCTACGAGCAGTACTTC. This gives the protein CASSYRLAGPYEQYF.

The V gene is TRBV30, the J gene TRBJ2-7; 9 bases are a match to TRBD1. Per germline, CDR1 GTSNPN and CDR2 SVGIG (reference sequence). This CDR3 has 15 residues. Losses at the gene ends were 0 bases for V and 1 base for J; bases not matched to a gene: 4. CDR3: CAWSVNRGPSYEQYF. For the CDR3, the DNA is TGTGCCTGGAGTGTGAACAGGGGGCCATCCTACGAGCAGTACTTC.

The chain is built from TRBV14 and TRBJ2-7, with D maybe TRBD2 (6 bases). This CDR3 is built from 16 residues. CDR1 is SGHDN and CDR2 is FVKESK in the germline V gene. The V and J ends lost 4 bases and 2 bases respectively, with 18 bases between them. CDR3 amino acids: CASSRLIGTAAYEQYF. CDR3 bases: TGTGCCAGCAGCCGCCTAATCGGGACTGCTGCCTACGAGCAGTACTTC.

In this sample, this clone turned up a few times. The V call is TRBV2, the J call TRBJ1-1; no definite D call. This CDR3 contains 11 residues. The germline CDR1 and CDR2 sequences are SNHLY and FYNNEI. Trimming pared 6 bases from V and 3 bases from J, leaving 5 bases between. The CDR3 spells CASRLYTEAFF. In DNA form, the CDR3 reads TGTGCCAGCAGACTCTACACTGAAGCTTTCTTT. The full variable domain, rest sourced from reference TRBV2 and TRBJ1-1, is EPEVTQTPSHQVTQMGQEVILRCVPISNHLYFYWYRQILGQKVEFLVSFYNNEISEKSEIFDDQFSVERPDGSNFTLKIRSTKLEDSAMYFCASRLYTEAFFGQGTRLTVV.

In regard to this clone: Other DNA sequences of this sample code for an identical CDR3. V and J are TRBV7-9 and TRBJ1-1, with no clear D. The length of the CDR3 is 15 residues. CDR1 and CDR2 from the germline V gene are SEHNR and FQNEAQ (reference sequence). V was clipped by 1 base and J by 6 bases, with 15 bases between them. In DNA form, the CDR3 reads TGTGCCAGCAGCTTAGGTCAGGCGGTGGGGTCTGAAGCTTTCTTT. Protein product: CASSLGQAVGSEAFF.